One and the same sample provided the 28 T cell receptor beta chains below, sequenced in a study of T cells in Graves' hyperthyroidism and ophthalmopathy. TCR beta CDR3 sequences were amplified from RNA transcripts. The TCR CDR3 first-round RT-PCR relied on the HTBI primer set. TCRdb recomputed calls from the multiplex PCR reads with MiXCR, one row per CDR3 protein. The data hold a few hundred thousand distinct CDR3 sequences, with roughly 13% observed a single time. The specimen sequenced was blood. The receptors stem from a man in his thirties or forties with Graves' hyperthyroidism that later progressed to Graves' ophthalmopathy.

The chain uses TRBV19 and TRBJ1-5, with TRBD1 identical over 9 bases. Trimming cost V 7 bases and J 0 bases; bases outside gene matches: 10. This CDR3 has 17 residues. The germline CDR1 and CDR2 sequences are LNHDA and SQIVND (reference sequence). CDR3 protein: CASTVTGGAYSNQPQHF. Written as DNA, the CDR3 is TGTGCCAGTACTGTGACAGGGGGGGCGTATAGCAATCAGCCCCAGCATTTT. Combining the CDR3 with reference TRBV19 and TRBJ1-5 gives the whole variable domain DGGITQSPKYLFRKEGQNVTLSCEQNLNHDAMYWYRQDPGQGLRLIYYSQIVNDFQKGDIAEGYSVSREKKESFPLTVTSAQKNPTAFYLCASTVTGGAYSNQPQHFGDGTRLSIL.

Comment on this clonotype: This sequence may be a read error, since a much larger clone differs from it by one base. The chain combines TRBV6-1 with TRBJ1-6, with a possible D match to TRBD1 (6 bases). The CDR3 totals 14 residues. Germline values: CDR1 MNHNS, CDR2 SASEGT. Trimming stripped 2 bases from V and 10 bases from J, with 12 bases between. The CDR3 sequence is CASSEPPGVSPLHF. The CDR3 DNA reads TGTGCCAGCAGTGAACCTCCAGGGGTATCACCCCTCCACTTT.

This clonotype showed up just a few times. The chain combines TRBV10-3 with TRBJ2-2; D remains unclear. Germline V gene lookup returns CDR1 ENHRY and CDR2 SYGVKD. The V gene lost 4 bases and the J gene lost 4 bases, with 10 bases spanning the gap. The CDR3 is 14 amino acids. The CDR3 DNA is TGTGCCATCAGTGGCGAACGGGCCACCGGGGAGCTGTTTTTT. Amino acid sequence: CAISGERATGELFF.

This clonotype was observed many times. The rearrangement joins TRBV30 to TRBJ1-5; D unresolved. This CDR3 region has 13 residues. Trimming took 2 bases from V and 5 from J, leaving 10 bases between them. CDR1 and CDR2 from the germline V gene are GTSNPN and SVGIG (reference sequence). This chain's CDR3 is CAWSKQTDQPQHF. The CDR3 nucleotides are TGTGCCTGGAGTAAACAAACGGATCAGCCCCAGCATTTT. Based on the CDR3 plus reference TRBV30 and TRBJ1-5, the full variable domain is SQTIHQWPATLVQPVGSPLSLECTVEGTSNPNLYWYRQAAGRGLQLLFYSVGIGQISSEVPQNLSASRPQDRQFILSSKKLLLSDSGFYLCAWSKQTDQPQHFGDGTRLSIL.

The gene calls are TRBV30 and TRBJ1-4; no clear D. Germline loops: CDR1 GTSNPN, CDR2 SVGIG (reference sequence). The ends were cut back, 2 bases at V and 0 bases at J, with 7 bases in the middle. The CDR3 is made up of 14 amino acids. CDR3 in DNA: TGTGCCTGGAGTCCGAACCCAACTAATGAAAAACTGTTTTTT. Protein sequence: CAWSPNPTNEKLFF.

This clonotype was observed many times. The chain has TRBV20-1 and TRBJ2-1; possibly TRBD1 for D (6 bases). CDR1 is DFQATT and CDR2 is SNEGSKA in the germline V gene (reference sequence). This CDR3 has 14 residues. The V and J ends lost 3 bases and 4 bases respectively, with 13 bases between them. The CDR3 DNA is TGCAGTGCTAGGAAGACAGGACAATACAATGAGCAGTTCTTC. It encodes CSARKTGQYNEQFF.

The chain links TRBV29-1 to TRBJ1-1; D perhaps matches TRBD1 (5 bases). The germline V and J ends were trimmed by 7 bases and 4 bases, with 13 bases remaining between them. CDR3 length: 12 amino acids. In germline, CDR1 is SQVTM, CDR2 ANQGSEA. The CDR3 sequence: CSGTLGGTEAFF. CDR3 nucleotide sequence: TGCAGCGGGACATTGGGAGGCACTGAAGCTTTCTTT.

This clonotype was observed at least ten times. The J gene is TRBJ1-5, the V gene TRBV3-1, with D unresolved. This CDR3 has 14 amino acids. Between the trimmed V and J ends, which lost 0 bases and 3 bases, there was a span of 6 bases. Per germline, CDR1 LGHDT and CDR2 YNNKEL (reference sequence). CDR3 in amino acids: CASSQDGPNQPQHF. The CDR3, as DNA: TGTGCCAGCAGCCAAGATGGCCCCAATCAGCCCCAGCATTTT.

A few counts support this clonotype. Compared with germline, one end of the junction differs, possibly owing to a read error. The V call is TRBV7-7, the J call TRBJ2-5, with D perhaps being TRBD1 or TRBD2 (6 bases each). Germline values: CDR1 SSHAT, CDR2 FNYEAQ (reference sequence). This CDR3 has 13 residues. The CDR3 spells CASSPQGGETQYF. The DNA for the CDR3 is TGTGCTAGCAGTCCACAGGGAGGTGAGACCCAGTACTTC.

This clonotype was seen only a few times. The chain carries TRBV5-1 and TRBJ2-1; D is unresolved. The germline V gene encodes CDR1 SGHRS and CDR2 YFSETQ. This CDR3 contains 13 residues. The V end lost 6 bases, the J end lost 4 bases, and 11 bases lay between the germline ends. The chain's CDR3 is CASTEPLYNEQFF. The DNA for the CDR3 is TGCGCCAGCACCGAGCCCCTTTACAATGAGCAGTTCTTC. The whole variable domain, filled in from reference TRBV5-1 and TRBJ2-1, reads KAGVTQTPRYLIKTRGQQVTLSCSPISGHRSVSWYQQTPGQGLQFLFEYFSETQRNKGNFPGRFSGRQFSNSRSEMNVSTLELGDSALYLCASTEPLYNEQFFGPGTRLTVL.

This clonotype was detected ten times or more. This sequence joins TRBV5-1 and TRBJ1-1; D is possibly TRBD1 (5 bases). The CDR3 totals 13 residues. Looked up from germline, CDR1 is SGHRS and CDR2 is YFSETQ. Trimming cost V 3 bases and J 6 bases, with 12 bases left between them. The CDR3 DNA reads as TGCGCCAGCAGCTGGACAAGAACTTCTGAAGCTTTCTTT. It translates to CASSWTRTSEAFF.

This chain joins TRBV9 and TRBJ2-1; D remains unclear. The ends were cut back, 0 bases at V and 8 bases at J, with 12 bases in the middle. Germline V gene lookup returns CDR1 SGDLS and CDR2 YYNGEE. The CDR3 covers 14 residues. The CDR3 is CASSVGDPGDEQFF. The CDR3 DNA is TGTGCCAGCAGCGTAGGAGATCCGGGCGATGAGCAGTTCTTC.

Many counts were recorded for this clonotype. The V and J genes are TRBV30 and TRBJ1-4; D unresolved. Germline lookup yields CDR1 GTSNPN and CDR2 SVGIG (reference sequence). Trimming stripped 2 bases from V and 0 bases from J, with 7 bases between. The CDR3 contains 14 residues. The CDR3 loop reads CAWSRGATNEKLFF. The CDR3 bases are TGTGCCTGGAGTCGGGGTGCAACTAATGAAAAACTGTTTTTT.

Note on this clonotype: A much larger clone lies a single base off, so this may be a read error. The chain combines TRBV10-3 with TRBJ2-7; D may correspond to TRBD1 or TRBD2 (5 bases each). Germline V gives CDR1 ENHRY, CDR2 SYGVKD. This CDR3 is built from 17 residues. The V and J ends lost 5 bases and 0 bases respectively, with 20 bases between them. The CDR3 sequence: CAISYRRGMGTSYEQYF. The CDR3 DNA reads TGTGCCATCAGTTACCGGAGAGGCATGGGGACCTCCTACGAGCAGTACTTC.

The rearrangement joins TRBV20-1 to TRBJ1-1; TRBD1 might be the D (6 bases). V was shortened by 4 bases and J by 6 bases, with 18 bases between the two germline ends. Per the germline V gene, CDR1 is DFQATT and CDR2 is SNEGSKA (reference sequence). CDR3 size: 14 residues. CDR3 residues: CSAIFGGLEAEAFF. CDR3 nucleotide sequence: TGCAGTGCTATTTTCGGGGGGCTGGAGGCTGAAGCTTTCTTT.

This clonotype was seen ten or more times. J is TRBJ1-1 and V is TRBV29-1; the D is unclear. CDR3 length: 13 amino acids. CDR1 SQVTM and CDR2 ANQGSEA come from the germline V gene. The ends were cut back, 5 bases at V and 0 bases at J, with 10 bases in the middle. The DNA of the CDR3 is TGCAGCGTTACTGGGTTGGTGAACACTGAAGCTTTCTTT. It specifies CSVTGLVNTEAFF.

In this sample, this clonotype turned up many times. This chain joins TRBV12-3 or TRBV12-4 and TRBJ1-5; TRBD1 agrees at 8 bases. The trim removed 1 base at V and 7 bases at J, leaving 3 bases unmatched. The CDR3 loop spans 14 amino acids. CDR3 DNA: TGTGCCAGCAGTTTAGACAGGGGGAGGCAGCCCCAGCATTTT. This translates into CASSLDRGRQPQHF.

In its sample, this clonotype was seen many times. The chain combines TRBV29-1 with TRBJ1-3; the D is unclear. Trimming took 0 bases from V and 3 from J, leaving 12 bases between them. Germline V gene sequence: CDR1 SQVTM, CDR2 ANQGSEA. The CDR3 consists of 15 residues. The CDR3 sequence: CSVEDRQIIGNTIYF. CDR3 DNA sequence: TGCAGCGTTGAAGATCGTCAGATTATTGGAAACACCATATATTTT.

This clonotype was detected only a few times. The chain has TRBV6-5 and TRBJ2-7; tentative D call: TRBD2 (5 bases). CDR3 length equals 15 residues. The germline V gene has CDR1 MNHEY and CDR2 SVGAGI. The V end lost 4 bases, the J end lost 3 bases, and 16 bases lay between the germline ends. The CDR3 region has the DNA TGTGCCAGCAGTTGCTCGCTAGCTGGGGACTACGAGCAGTACTTC. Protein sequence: CASSCSLAGDYEQYF.

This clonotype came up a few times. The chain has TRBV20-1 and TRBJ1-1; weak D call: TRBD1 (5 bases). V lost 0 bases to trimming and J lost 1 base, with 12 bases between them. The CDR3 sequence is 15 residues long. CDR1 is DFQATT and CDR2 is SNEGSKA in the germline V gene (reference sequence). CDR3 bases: TGCAGTGCTAGAGATCCGGGAGGGACGAACACTGAAGCTTTCTTT. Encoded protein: CSARDPGGTNTEAFF.

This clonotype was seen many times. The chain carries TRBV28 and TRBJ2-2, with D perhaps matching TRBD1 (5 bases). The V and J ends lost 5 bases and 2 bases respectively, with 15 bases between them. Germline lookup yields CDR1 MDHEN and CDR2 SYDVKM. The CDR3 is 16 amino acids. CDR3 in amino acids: CASSHSQGSNTGELFF. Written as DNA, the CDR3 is TGTGCCAGCAGTCATTCTCAGGGTTCCAACACCGGGGAGCTGTTTTTT.

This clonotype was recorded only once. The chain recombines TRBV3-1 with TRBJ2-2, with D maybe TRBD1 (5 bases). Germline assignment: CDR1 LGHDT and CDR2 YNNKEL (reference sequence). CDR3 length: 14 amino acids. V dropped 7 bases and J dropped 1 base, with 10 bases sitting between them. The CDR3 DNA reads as TGTGCCAGCACTCAGGGCGGGAACACCGGGGAGCTGTTTTTT. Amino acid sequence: CASTQGGNTGELFF.

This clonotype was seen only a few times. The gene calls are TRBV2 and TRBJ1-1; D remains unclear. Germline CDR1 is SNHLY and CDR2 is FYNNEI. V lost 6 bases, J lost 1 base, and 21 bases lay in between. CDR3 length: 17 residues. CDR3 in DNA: TGTGCCAGCAGCCCGACACCGCTCCCGGTTAAGAACACTGAAGCTTTCTTT. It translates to CASSPTPLPVKNTEAFF.

Here the CDR3 reads CASSRDSGEQFF. CDR3 nucleotides: TGTGCCAGCAGCCGAGATTCCGGTGAGCAGTTCTTC. This chain connects TRBV12-3 or TRBV12-4 to TRBJ2-1; D gene ambiguous. The V gene lost 6 bases and the J gene lost 9 bases, with 12 bases spanning the gap. CDR3 length equals 12 residues.

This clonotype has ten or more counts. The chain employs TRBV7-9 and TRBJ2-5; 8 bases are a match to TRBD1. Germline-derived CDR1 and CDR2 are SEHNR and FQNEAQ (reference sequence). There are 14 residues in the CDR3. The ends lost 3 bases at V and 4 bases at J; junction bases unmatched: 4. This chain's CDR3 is CASSFRTGSETQYF. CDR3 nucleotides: TGTGCCAGCAGCTTTCGGACAGGGTCAGAGACCCAGTACTTC.

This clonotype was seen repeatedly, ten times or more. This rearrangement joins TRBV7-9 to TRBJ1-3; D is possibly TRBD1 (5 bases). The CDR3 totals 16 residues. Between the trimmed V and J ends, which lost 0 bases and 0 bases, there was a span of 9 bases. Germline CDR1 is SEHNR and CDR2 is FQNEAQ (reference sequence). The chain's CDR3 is CASSLAPGTSGNTIYF. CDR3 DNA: TGTGCCAGCAGCTTAGCCCCAGGGACCTCTGGAAACACCATATATTTT.

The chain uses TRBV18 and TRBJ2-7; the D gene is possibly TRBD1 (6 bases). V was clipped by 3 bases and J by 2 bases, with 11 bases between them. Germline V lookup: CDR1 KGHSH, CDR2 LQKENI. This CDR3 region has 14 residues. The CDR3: CASSPRGNTYEQYF. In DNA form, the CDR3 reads TGTGCCAGCTCACCGAGGGGGAACACCTACGAGCAGTACTTC.

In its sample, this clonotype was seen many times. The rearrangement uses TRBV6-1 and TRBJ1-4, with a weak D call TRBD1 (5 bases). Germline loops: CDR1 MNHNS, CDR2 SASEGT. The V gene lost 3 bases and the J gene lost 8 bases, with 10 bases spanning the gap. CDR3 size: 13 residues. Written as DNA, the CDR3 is TGTGCCAGCAGTGACAGGGTGAGGGAAAAACTGTTTTTT. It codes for CASSDRVREKLFF.